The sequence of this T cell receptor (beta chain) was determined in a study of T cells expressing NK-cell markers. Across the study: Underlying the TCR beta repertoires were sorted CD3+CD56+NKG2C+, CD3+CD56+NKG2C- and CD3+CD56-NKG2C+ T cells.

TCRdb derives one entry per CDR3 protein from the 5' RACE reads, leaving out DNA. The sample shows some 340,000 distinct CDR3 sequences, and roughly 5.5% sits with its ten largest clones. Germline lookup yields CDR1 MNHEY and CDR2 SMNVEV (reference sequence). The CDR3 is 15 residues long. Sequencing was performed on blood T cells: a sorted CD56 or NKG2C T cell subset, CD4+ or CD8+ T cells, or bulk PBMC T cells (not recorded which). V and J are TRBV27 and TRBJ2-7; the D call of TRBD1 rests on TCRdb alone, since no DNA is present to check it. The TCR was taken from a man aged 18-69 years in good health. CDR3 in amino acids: CASSLSLQGSYEQYF.